This TCR beta chain is from a study of regulatory T cells in long-lasting Graves disease. CDR3 regions were amplified by Arm-PCR using iRepertoire HTBI primers to build TCR beta libraries. TCRdb re-called the multiplex PCR reads with MiXCR, one entry per CDR3 protein. The repertoire holds 300,000 or so distinct CDR3 sequences, with about 18% as singletons. Time point indicated: persistent/refractory GD, antithyroid drugs over 5 years with positive TRAb. From PBMCs, RNA was extracted and then used to make the TCR library. Deletions cut 5 bases from V and 4 bases from J, with 15 bases between. The V gene's germline CDR1 is DFQATT and CDR2 SNEGSKA (reference sequence). This CDR3 spans 14 amino acids.

This chain connects TRBV20-1 to TRBJ1-3, with TRBD1 as a possible D gene (6 bases). The specimen comprised peripheral blood mononuclear cells (PBMCs), sampled when the disease was refractory, from a patient treated with antithyroid drugs. This TCR derives from a female donor with Graves disease. The CDR3 protein is CSAQRGGTGNTIYF. In nucleotides, the CDR3 is TGCAGTGCTCAAAGAGGGGGGACAGGAAACACCATATATTTT.